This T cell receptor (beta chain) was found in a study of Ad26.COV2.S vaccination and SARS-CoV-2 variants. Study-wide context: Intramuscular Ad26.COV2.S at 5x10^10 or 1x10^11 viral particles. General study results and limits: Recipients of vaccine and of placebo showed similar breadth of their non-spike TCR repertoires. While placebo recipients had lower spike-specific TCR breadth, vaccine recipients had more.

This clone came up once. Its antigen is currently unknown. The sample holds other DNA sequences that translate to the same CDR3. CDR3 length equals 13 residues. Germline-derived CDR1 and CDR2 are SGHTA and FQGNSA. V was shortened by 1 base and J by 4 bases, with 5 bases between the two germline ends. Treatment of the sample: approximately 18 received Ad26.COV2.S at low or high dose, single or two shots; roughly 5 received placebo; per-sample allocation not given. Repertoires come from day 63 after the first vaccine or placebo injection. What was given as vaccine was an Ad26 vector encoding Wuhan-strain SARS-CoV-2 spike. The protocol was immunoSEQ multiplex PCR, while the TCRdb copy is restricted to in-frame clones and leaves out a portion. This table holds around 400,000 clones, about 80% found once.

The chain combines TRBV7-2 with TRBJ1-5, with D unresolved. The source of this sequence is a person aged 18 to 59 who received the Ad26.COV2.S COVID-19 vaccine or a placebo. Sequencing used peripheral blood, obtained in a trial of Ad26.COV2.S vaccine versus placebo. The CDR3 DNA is TGTGCCAGCAGCTTAGGAAGAAATCAGCCCCAGCATTTT. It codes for CASSLGRNQPQHF.